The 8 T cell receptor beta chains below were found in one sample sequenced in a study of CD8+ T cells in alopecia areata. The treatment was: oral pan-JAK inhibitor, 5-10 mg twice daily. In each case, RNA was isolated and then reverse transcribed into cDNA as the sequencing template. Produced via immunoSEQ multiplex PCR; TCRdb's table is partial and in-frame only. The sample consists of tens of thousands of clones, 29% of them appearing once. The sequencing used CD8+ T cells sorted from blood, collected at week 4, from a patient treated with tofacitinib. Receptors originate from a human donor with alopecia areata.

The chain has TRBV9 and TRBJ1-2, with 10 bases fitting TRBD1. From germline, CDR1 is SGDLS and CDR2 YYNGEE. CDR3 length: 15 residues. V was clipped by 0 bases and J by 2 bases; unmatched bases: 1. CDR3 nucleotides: TGTGCCAGCAGCGTAGGACAGGGGGCCAACTATGGCTACACCTTC. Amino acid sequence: CASSVGQGANYGYTF. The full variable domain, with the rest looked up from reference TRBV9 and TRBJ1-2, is DSGVTQTPKHLITATGQRVTLRCSPRSGDLSVYWYQQSLDQGLQFLIQYYNGEERAKGNILERFSAQQFPDLHSELNLSSLELGDSALYFCASSVGQGANYGYTFGSGTRLTVV.

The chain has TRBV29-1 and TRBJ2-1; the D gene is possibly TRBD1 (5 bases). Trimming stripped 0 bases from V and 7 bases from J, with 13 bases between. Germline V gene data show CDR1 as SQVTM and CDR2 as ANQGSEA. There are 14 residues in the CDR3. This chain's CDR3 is CSVEEGHPKNEQFF. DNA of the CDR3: TGCAGCGTTGAAGAGGGGCACCCGAAGAATGAGCAGTTCTTC.

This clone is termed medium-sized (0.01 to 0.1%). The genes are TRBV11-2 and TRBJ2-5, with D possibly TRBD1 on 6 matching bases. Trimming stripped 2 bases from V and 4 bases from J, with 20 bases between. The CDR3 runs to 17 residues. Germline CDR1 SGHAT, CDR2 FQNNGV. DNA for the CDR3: TGTGCCAGCAGCTTATCGGTGGTCGAGGGGGTGGGAGAGACCCAGTACTTC. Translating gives CASSLSVVEGVGETQYF.

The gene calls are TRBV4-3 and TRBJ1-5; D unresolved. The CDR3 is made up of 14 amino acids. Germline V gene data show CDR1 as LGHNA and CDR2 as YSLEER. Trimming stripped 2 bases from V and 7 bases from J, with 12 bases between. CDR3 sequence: CASSQNTLGQPQHF. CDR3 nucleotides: TGCGCCAGCAGCCAAAACACTCTCGGGCAGCCCCAGCATTTT.

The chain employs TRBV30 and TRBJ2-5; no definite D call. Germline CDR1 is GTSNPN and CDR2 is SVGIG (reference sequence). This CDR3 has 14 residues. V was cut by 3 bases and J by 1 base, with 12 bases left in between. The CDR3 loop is CAWRATLLQETQYF. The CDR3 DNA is TGTGCCTGGAGAGCAACACTACTCCAAGAGACCCAGTACTTC.

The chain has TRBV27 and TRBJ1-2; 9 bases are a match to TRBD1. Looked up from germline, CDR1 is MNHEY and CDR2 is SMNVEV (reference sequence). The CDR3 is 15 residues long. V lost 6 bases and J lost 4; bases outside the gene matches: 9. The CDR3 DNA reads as TGTGCCAGCAGGCTTCAACAGGGGGCAGCCTATGGCTACACCTTC. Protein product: CASRLQQGAAYGYTF.

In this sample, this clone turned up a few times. The CDR3 sequence: CSSFLNTEAFF. The CDR3, as DNA: TGCAGTTCTTTTCTGAACACTGAAGCTTTCTTT. The J gene is TRBJ1-1, the V gene TRBV20-1; D is ambiguous. CDR1 and CDR2 from the germline V gene are DFQATT and SNEGSKA (reference sequence). V dropped 8 bases and J dropped 0 bases, with 7 bases sitting between them. The CDR3 is 11 amino acids.

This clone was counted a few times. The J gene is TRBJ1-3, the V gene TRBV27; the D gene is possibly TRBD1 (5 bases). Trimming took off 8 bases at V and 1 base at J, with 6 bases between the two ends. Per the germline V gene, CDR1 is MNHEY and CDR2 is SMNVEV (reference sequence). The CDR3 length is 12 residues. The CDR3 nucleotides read TGTGCCAGCCAGGGTTCTGGAAACACCATATATTTT. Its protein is CASQGSGNTIYF.